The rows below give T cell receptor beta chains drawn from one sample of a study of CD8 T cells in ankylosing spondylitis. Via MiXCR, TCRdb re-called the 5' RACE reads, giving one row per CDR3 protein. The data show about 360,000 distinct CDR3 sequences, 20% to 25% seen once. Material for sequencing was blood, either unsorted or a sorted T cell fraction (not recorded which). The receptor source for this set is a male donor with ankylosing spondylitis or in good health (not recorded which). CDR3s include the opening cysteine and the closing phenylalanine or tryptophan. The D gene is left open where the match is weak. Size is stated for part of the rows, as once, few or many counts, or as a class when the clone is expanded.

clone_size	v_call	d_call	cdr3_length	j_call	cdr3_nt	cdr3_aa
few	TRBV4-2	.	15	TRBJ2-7	TGTGCCAGCAGCCACTTTGCGGGGGCTTCCTACGAGCAGTACTTC	CASSHFAGASYEQYF
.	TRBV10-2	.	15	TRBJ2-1	TGCGCCAGCGGGGAGGCGGGAAGCTCCTACAATGAGCAGTTCTTC	CASGEAGSSYNEQFF
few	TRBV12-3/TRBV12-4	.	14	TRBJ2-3	TGTGCCAGCAGTCTCCCCCCCTCCCCAGATACGCAGTATTTT	CASSLPPSPDTQYF
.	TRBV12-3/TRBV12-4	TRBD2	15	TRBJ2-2	TGTGCCAGCGGGGGACTAGCCCCAGTGGTCGGGGAGCTGTTTTTT	CASGGLAPVVGELFF
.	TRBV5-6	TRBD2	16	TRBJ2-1	TGTGCCAGCAGCTTGTACTCCGGGGGGTCCTACAATGAGCAGTTCTTC	CASSLYSGGSYNEQFF
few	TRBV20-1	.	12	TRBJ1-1	TGCAGTGCCAACTTGGCGGAGAGTGAAGCTTTCTTT	CSANLAESEAFF
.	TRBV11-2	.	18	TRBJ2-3	TGTGCCAGCAGCTTAGATATTGGGCTTCGGGGGAACACAGATACGCAGTATTTT	CASSLDIGLRGNTDTQYF
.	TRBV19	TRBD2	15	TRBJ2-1	TGTGCCAGTAGTGACGGACTAGCGCGGAACAATGAGCAGTTCTTC	CASSDGLARNNEQFF
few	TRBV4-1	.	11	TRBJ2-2	TGCGCCAGCAGCCAATCCGGGGAGCTGTTTTTT	CASSQSGELFF
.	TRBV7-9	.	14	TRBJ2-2	TGTGCCAGCAGCGTTCAGGGGTCCCCCGGGGAGCTGTTTTTT	CASSVQGSPGELFF
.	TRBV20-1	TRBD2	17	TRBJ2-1	TGCAGTGCTAGAGATCGCCTAGCGGGGGCGACCTACAATGAGCAGTTCTTC	CSARDRLAGATYNEQFF
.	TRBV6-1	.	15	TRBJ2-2	TGTGCCAGCAGTGATCAGGGGGGAAAAACCGGGGAGCTGTTTTTT	CASSDQGGKTGELFF
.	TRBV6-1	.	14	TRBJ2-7	TGTGCCAGCACCCCGGGGACCGAGAGCCACGAGCAGTACTTC	CASTPGTESHEQYF
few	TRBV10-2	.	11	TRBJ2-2	TGCGCCAGCAGTGATTCCGGGGAGCTGTTTTTT	CASSDSGELFF
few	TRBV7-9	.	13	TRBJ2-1	TGTGCCAGCAGCTTAGTATCAGGGGTTGAGCAGTTCTTC	CASSLVSGVEQFF
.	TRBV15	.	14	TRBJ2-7	TGTGCCACCAGCAGAGGAGGGGAGATCTACGAGCAGTACTTC	CATSRGGEIYEQYF
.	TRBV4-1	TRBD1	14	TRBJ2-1	TGCGCCAGCAGGCCGGGACAGGACTACAATGAGCAGTTCTTC	CASRPGQDYNEQFF
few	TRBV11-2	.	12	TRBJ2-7	TGTGCCAGCAGCACATGGGGGCGGCAGCAGTACTTC	CASSTWGRQQYF
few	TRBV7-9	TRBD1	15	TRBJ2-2	TGTGCCAGCAGCTTACGGGACAGGGACCCCGGGGAGCTGTTTTTT	CASSLRDRDPGELFF
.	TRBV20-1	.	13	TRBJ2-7	TGCAGTGCTAGGCGGACAGCCTCCTACGAGCAGTACTTC	CSARRTASYEQYF
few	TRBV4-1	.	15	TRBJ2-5	TGCGCCAGCAGCCCCCGGGACATCGAACAAGAGACCCAGTACTTC	CASSPRDIEQETQYF
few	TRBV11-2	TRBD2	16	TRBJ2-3	TGTGCCAGCAGCTTCCCGTTCAGCGGGGGAACAGATACGCAGTATTTT	CASSFPFSGGTDTQYF
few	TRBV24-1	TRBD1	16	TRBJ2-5	TGTGCCACCAGTGATCGACAGGGCCCGAACCAAGAGACCCAGTACTTC	CATSDRQGPNQETQYF
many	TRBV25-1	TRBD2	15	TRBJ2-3	TGTGCCAGCAGTTTCACTAGCGGGGCTAAAGATACGCAGTATTTT	CASSFTSGAKDTQYF
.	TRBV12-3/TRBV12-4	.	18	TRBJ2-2	TGTGCCATCAGTTCACCACCAGGCTGGGGAAAGAACACCGGGGAGCTGTTTTTT	CAISSPPGWGKNTGELFF
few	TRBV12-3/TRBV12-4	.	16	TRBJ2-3	TGTGCCAGCAGTTTAGGGGGGGGCCACCCCACAGATACGCAGTATTTT	CASSLGGGHPTDTQYF